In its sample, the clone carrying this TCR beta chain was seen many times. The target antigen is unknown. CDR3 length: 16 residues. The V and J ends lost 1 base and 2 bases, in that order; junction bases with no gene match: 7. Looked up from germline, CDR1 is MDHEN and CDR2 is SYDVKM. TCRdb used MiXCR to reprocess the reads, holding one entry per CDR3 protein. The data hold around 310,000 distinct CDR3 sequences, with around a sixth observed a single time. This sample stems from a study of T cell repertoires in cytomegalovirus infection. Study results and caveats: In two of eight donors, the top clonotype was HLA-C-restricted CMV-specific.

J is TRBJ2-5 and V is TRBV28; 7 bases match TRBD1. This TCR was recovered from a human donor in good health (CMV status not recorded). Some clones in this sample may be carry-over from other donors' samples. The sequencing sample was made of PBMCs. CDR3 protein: CASSLYRQGLQETQYF. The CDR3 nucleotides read TGTGCCAGCAGTTTATATCGACAGGGCTTACAAGAGACCCAGTACTTC. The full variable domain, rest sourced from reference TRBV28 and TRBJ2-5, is DVKVTQSSRYLVKRTGEKVFLECVQDMDHENMFWYRQDPGLGLRLIYFSYDVKMKEKGDIPEGYSVSREKKERFSLILESASTNQTSMYLCASSLYRQGLQETQYFGPGTRLLVL.